This T cell receptor beta chain appears in the sequencing data of a study of T cells in tuberculosis (dated by TCRdb to about 2018). Context from the whole study: The study combined CD1B tetramers and high-throughput TCR immunosequencing to characterize T cells specific for the mycobacterial lipid antigen glucose monomycolate (GMM). In a South African clinical cohort, IGRA-negative adolescents, IGRA-positive adolescents with latent tuberculosis and adults with active tuberculosis were compared, with ten people in each group. PBMC from active tuberculosis patients were archived either before standard anti-tuberculosis treatment began or within 7 days of the start of that treatment.

What the time point label conveys for this sample: new active TB diagnosis, blood taken before or within 7 days of starting treatment. Active tuberculosis patients were HIV-seronegative South African adults aged 18 years or older with a new diagnosis. Confirmation of active tuberculosis came from positive sputum smear microscopy and/or a positive M. tuberculosis culture. Immunosequencing was performed on unsorted cryopreserved PBMC and covered approximately 100,000 T cells per clinical donor on average. The study at large found these results: Active tuberculosis TCR-alpha repertoires showed smaller mean NN-distances to GMM-specific TCRs than IGRA-negative controls, suggesting clonal expansion of these TCRs. An accuracy of about 90% (AUROC roughly 0.87) was reached by a classifier using the diverse GMM-specific repertoire, compared with approximately 70% accuracy when GEM motif frequencies were used. Smaller NN-distances were partly driven by shorter CDR3-alpha lengths in active tuberculosis patients, and statistical significance was not reached for the TCR-beta difference. Clinical samples were chosen by availability of cryopreserved specimens, and active tuberculosis cases were adults while controls were adolescents.

The CDR3 has 14 amino acids, counting the end cysteine and phenylalanine. Of all the DNA, just the CDR3 is kept, 42 bases in frame from base 1. V is trimmed back by 7 bases and J by 6 bases, and the junction contains 8 bases that no gene match accounts for. As encoded in the germline V gene (reference sequence), CDR1 is MNHEY while CDR2 is SMNVEV. Notes on this clone: No antigen is known for it. Base qualities are not at hand, and no much larger clone is one base apart.

The immunoSEQ multiplex PCR assay was used to generate TCR libraries, with TCR-beta and/or TCR-alpha/delta assays applied to each sample. Amplified TCR libraries were sequenced on the Illumina high-throughput platform. In the paper's pipeline: Clustering and dimensionality reduction relied on pairwise TCRdist distances among GMM-specific receptors from T cells that were either sorted ex vivo or expanded in vitro. Each clinical repertoire was scored by mean NN-distance, the average TCRdist to the nearest 10% of tetramer-positive reference sequences. GEM TCR motif frequency was computed as the fraction of unique TCRs matching known GEM sequences by V/J usage and CDR3 length. Linear discriminant analysis with leave-one-out cross-validation, implemented in scikit-learn, was used to classify active tuberculosis. The clones in this table, taken by TCRdb from immuneACCESS, are in-frame only. Not every clone is retained; where verified, under half of the shortfall comes from an unresolved V gene, and the cause of the rest is unknown. From that table come the V and J calls and clone size; the DNA was used to work out D and trimming. For this sample the table gives tens of thousands of clones, of which roughly nine tenths were detected only once. The ten largest clones take up about 5.2% of the sample.

This sequence was found in an adult with tuberculosis. The input for sequencing was PBMCs, taken at tuberculosis diagnosis. The chain is made from TRBV27 and TRBJ2-1, and 8 bases in between align with TRBD1. The sequenced DNA is TGTGCCAGCAAAGTCCGCAGGGGGCCCAATGAGCAGTTCTTC. Translated, it reads CASKVRRGPNEQFF.